What follows are 2 T cell receptor beta chains derived from one specimen sequenced in a study of T cell changes during pregnancy in multiple sclerosis. Some clones are missing from TCRdb's copy, which holds only in-frame ones; the method was immunoSEQ multiplex PCR. The sample yields around 58,000 clones, about 90% seen once. Sample: CD4+ T cells from peripheral blood mononuclear cells, taken after pregnancy. These receptors were taken from a female donor in good health, enrolled as a control in a pregnancy study.

The chain couples TRBV20-1 to TRBJ1-2; D may be TRBD1 (5 bases). The CDR3 sequence is 11 residues long. V was shortened by 2 bases and J by 4 bases, with 5 bases between the two germline ends. Germline CDR1 and CDR2: DFQATT and SNEGSKA (reference sequence). CDR3 sequence (DNA): TGCAGTGCTAGACAGGGCTATGGCTACACCTTC. Encoded protein: CSARQGYGYTF.

Concerning this clone itself: Different DNA sequences within this sample yield the same CDR3. This chain connects TRBV7-9 to TRBJ2-7; no reliable D call. Trimming pared 1 base from V and 0 bases from J, leaving 7 bases between. CDR3 length equals 14 residues. CDR1 SEHNR and CDR2 FQNEAQ come from the germline V gene (reference sequence). The CDR3 DNA is TGTGCCAGCAGCTTAGGTGGCCTCTCCTACGAGCAGTACTTC. As protein: CASSLGGLSYEQYF. Full variable domain (remainder filled in from reference TRBV7-9 and TRBJ2-7): DTGVSQNPRHKITKRGQNVTFRCDPISEHNRLYWYRQTLGQGPEFLTYFQNEAQLEKSRLLSDRFSAERPKGSFSTLEIQRTEQGDSAMYLCASSLGGLSYEQYFGPGTRLTVT.